This TCR beta chain is from a study of Tregs in tolerant kidney transplant recipients. Related graft donors supplied nonmyeloablative bone marrow transplants, and mixed chimerism was transient. Unstimulated Tregs (CD4+CD25+CD127-) and CD4+CD25- non-Tregs were sorted from PBMCs. Points on this clone: The antigen remains unidentified.

Profiling relied on immunoSEQ multiplex PCR, and the TCRdb table lists in-frame clones only, not all of them. This repertoire shows tens of thousands of clones, roughly 93% found once; its top ten account for around 1.6%. Findings and caveats of the study: Tregs expanded with activated donor B cells seemed most donor-specific. The small number of patients limits these findings pending further validation. Nucleotide sequences could not be compared across some patients' samples due to primer changes.

The source was CD4+ T cells from blood (PBMCs), collected 12 months after the transplant. The origin of this receptor is a human patient who received a combined kidney and bone marrow transplant. Some T cells could come from the graft donor.

For the CDR3, the DNA is TGTGCCAGCAGCTTGGAAGGGTCCGGAGGCATTCAGTACTTC. It translates to CASSLEGSGGIQYF. The chain carries TRBV5-4 and TRBJ2-4; tentative D call: TRBD2 (5 bases). The ends were cut back, 0 bases at V and 9 bases at J, with 13 bases in the middle. In germline, CDR1 is SGHNT, CDR2 YYREEE (reference sequence). This CDR3 has 14 residues.